The rows below give T cell receptor beta chains drawn from one sample of a study of OX40 agonist ivuxolimab in advanced cancers. The assay was immunoSEQ multiplex PCR, and TCRdb's table has in-frame clones only and misses some. The sample holds roughly 100,000 clones; 90% are singletons and the top ten take roughly 0.17%. The sequenced sample was CD4+ or CD8+ T cells sorted from blood, obtained in a trial of the OX40 agonist ivuxolimab. Source of these receptors: an adult with an advanced solid tumor such as melanoma, head and neck, liver or kidney cancer. Each CDR3 is given with its conserved first and last residue. The order of the fields is clone size, J gene, V gene, D gene, CDR3 DNA, CDR3 protein. The D gene is left open where the match is weak. Size values are once, few and many counts, or a class for expanded clones, and some rows have none.

size: NA; J: TRBJ1-6; V: TRBV5-4; D: NA; DNA: TGTGCCAGCAGCCCAGCAACGGGACGCAACAATTCACCCCTCCACTTT; CDR3: CASSPATGRNNSPLHF
size: NA; J: TRBJ2-7; V: TRBV4-1; D: TRBD1; DNA: TGCGCCAGCAGCTTAAGTCTACAGGGGGTCCTCTACGAGCAGTACTTC; CDR3: CASSLSLQGVLYEQYF
size: NA; J: TRBJ2-2; V: TRBV5-6; D: NA; DNA: TGTGCCAGCAGCCGGGGGGCGTTTGGCACCGGGGAGCTGTTTTTT; CDR3: CASSRGAFGTGELFF
size: NA; J: TRBJ2-7; V: TRBV5-1; D: TRBD1; DNA: TGCGCCAGCAGAAACCCGGGACAGGGGAAATCCTACGAGCAGTACTTC; CDR3: CASRNPGQGKSYEQYF
size: NA; J: TRBJ2-7; V: TRBV2; D: NA; DNA: TGTGCCAGCAGTAGAGGGGCCCTCTACGAGCAGTACTTC; CDR3: CASSRGALYEQYF
size: NA; J: TRBJ2-1; V: TRBV5-1; D: TRBD1; DNA: TGCGCCAGCAGCAGTCAGCCGGGACAGGTCGACAATGAGCAGTTCTTC; CDR3: CASSSQPGQVDNEQFF
size: NA; J: TRBJ1-3; V: TRBV14; D: TRBD1; DNA: TGTGCCAGCAGCCAGGGACAGTTCTCTGGAAACACCATATATTTT; CDR3: CASSQGQFSGNTIYF
size: once; J: TRBJ1-4; V: TRBV29-1; D: NA; DNA: TGCAGCGTCGACACAGGGCTTAATGAAAAACTGTTTTTT; CDR3: CSVDTGLNEKLFF
size: NA; J: TRBJ2-2; V: TRBV7-8; D: TRBD2; DNA: TGTGCCAGCAGCTTAGCGCGTAGCGGGGGGAACACCGGGGAGCTGTTTTTT; CDR3: CASSLARSGGNTGELFF
size: NA; J: TRBJ2-3; V: TRBV19; D: TRBD1; DNA: TGTGCCAGTACGTCCGGCGGCAGGGGGCGGACAGATACGCAGTATTTT; CDR3: CASTSGGRGRTDTQYF
size: NA; J: TRBJ1-1; V: TRBV27; D: NA; DNA: TGTGCCAGCAGTCCAAACCCCGGTCTTAACACTGAAGCTTTCTTT; CDR3: CASSPNPGLNTEAFF
size: NA; J: TRBJ2-7; V: TRBV9; D: NA; DNA: TGTGCCAGCAGCGTAAATTTTTGGGTCTACGAGCAGTACTTC; CDR3: CASSVNFWVYEQYF
size: NA; J: TRBJ2-5; V: TRBV5-1; D: TRBD1; DNA: TGCGCCAGCAGCAGAGCCCCGACAGGGTCGGAGACCCAGTACTTC; CDR3: CASSRAPTGSETQYF
size: NA; J: TRBJ2-7; V: TRBV4-1; D: NA; DNA: TGCGCCAGCAGCCAAAACGGGGTGAAAGAGGAGCAGTACTTC; CDR3: CASSQNGVKEEQYF
size: NA; J: TRBJ2-1; V: TRBV7-7; D: NA; DNA: TGTGCCAGCAGCTTAGCGGTGGCAGGGGCCCAGTTCTTC; CDR3: CASSLAVAGAQFF
size: NA; J: TRBJ2-3; V: TRBV5-1; D: NA; DNA: TGCGCCAGCAGCTCTCGACAGCTCACAGATACGCAGTATTTT; CDR3: CASSSRQLTDTQYF
size: NA; J: TRBJ2-1; V: TRBV5-1; D: TRBD2; DNA: TGCGCCAGCAGCTGGTGGAGCGGGGGGAACAATGAGCAGTTCTTC; CDR3: CASSWWSGGNNEQFF
size: NA; J: TRBJ2-7; V: TRBV30; D: NA; DNA: TGTGCCTGGAGTAATGGTAGGGTCGGGGAGCAGTACTTC; CDR3: CAWSNGRVGEQYF
size: NA; J: TRBJ1-1; V: TRBV7-3; D: NA; DNA: TGTGCCAGCAGCTTCACAGGGAAGGGCACTGAAGCTTTCTTT; CDR3: CASSFTGKGTEAFF
size: NA; J: TRBJ2-2; V: TRBV7-6; D: NA; DNA: TGTGCCAGCAGCTTAGAGGGTATAGGGGAGCTGTTTTTT; CDR3: CASSLEGIGELFF
size: once; J: TRBJ2-7; V: TRBV9; D: TRBD2; DNA: TGTGCCAGCAGCGTAGCTAGCGGGGGGGACTACGAGCAGTACTTC; CDR3: CASSVASGGDYEQYF
size: NA; J: TRBJ1-1; V: TRBV6-1; D: NA; DNA: TGTGCCAGCACCCTTCAACAGACCATGAACACTGAAGCTTTCTTT; CDR3: CASTLQQTMNTEAFF
size: NA; J: TRBJ1-5; V: TRBV19; D: TRBD1; DNA: TGTGCCAGTAGTATTGGACAGGGGACTAATCAGCCCCAGCATTTT; CDR3: CASSIGQGTNQPQHF
size: once; J: TRBJ2-1; V: TRBV14; D: TRBD2; DNA: TGTGCCAGCAGCCAGCTTAGCGGGGGGTTCTACAATGAGCAGTTCTTC; CDR3: CASSQLSGGFYNEQFF
size: NA; J: TRBJ2-2; V: TRBV7-9; D: NA; DNA: TGTGCCAGCAGCCAACACACCGGGGAGCTGTTTTTT; CDR3: CASSQHTGELFF